This T cell receptor beta chain was sequenced during a study of T cell responses to AZD1222 COVID-19 vaccine. With respect to this clone: As yet, its antigen is unknown.

Findings of the study overall: It should be noted that donors were predominantly white British and more often female, and clonal diversity was possibly underestimated. Seropositive AZD1222 recipients at baseline numbered only five to seven.

Clones were read by immunoSEQ multiplex PCR, and TCRdb kept only the in-frame ones, dropping some. The repertoire holds tens of thousands of clones, with roughly nine tenths as singletons. Germline CDR1 SNHLY, CDR2 FYNNEI. The CDR3 covers 16 residues. Trimming pared 4 bases from V and 6 bases from J, leaving 18 bases between. This TCR derives from an adult in good health. V is TRBV2 and J is TRBJ1-4; D gene ambiguous. The material sequenced was peripheral blood, taken on day 0 of AZD1222 vaccination. The CDR3 here is CASSAPVRGEDEKLFF. The DNA for the CDR3 is TGTGCCAGCAGTGCCCCGGTACGGGGTGAGGATGAAAAACTGTTTTTT.